The 9 T cell receptor beta chains given below trace back to one sample, sequenced in a study of cytomegalovirus exposure and HLA in healthy donors. Sequencing used immunoSEQ multiplex PCR; TCRdb keeps in-frame clones, though not all of them. The sample comprises 150,000 to 200,000 clones, around four fifths of which are singletons, and around 2% rests with the top ten. The sequenced material came from PBMCs. The receptors originated from a man younger than 45 in good health and CMV-seropositive.

The rearrangement joins TRBV9 to TRBJ2-1; TRBD2 agrees at 9 bases. After removal of 4 bases from V and 5 bases from J, the junction contained 7 bases not matched to a gene. The CDR3 has 15 amino acids. CDR1 is SGDLS, CDR2 YYNGEE, per germline. CDR3 sequence (DNA): TGTGCCAGCAGCCCAGGGACTAGCTTTCACAATGAGCAGTTCTTC. It encodes CASSPGTSFHNEQFF.

The genes are TRBV6-5 and TRBJ1-2; D not resolved. CDR3 size: 15 residues. CDR1 and CDR2 (germline): MNHEY, SVGAGI. V was cut by 3 bases and J by 5 bases, with 16 bases left in between. The CDR3 spells CASSYFEEAGYGYTF. As DNA, the CDR3 is TGTGCCAGCAGTTATTTTGAGGAAGCGGGGTATGGCTACACCTTC.

V usage is TRBV7-2 and J usage is TRBJ2-1; weak D call: TRBD1 (6 bases). There are 15 residues in the CDR3. Deletions cut 0 bases from V and 4 bases from J, with 10 bases between. CDR1 is SGHTA and CDR2 is FQGNSA in the germline V gene. The DNA of the CDR3 is TGTGCCAGCAGCTTAGCGGGGGCCTTATACAATGAGCAGTTCTTC. It specifies CASSLAGALYNEQFF.

The chain carries TRBV9 and TRBJ2-7, with D possibly TRBD2 on 5 matching bases. Between the trimmed V and J ends, which lost 0 bases and 1 base, there was a span of 11 bases. This CDR3 has 15 residues. Germline loops: CDR1 SGDLS, CDR2 YYNGEE. The CDR3 region is CASSVAPGVSYEQYF. CDR3 sequence (DNA): TGTGCCAGCAGCGTAGCTCCCGGGGTATCCTACGAGCAGTACTTC.

CDR3 amino acids: CASSLEVGGSFTDTQYF. The CDR3 DNA reads TGCGCCAGCAGCTTGGAAGTGGGGGGTTCCTTTACAGATACGCAGTATTTT. This rearrangement joins TRBV5-1 to TRBJ2-3; possibly TRBD2 for D (6 bases). This CDR3 contains 17 residues. In germline, CDR1 is SGHRS, CDR2 YFSETQ. Trimming shortened V by 0 bases and J by 3 bases, and 17 bases separated the two germline ends.

CDR3 region: CAISESDSPRETQYF. The DNA of the CDR3 is TGTGCCATCAGTGAGTCCGACTCACCCCGGGAGACCCAGTACTTC. The chain recombines TRBV10-3 with TRBJ2-5; no clear D gene. Germline values: CDR1 ENHRY, CDR2 SYGVKD. This CDR3 has 15 residues. Trimming took 0 bases from V and 5 from J, leaving 13 bases between them.

This clone was picked up one time. The chain uses TRBV7-8 and TRBJ2-2; D is unresolved. CDR1 SGHVS and CDR2 FQNEAQ come from the germline V gene. V was trimmed by 4 bases and J by 0 bases, leaving 15 bases between them. CDR3 length: 17 residues. The CDR3 DNA sequence: TGTGCCAGCAGCTATCCCCCGGTGTTTTCGAACACCGGGGAGCTGTTTTTT. Encoded protein: CASSYPPVFSNTGELFF.

This clone was detected once. The rearrangement links TRBV4-3 to TRBJ1-1; 8 bases are a match to TRBD1. CDR1 and CDR2 (germline): LGHNA, YSLEER. The trim removed 4 bases at V and 4 bases at J, leaving 8 bases unmatched. This CDR3 has 15 amino acids. In DNA, the CDR3 is TGCGCCAGCAGCCGAGGACAGGGAATAGGCACTGAAGCTTTCTTT. The encoded protein is CASSRGQGIGTEAFF.

The chain employs TRBV2 and TRBJ1-5; TRBD1 matches at 8 bases. CDR1 and CDR2 (germline): SNHLY, FYNNEI. J was trimmed by 8 bases and V by 7 bases; bases with no gene match: 10. The CDR3 length is 14 residues. The CDR3 loop reads CASTQWAGGKPQHF. The CDR3 DNA reads as TGTGCCAGCACCCAGTGGGCAGGGGGCAAGCCCCAGCATTTT.